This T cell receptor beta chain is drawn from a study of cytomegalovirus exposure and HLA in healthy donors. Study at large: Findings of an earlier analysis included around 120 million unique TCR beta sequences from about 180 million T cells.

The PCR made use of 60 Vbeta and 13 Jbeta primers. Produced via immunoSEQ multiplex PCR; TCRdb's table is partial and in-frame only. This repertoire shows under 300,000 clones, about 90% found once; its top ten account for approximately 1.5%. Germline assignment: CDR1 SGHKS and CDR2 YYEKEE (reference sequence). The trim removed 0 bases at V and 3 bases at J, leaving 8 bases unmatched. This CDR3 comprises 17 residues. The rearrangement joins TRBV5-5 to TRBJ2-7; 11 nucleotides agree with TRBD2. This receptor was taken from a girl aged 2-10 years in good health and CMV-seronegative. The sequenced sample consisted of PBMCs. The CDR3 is CASSLVPGLADYYEQYF. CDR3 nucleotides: TGTGCCAGCAGCTTGGTTCCGGGACTAGCGGATTACTACGAGCAGTACTTC.